These T cell receptor beta chains were read from a single sample in a study of blood T cell repertoires in COVID-19. This table comes from immunoSEQ multiplex PCR, and its TCRdb copy is limited to in-frame clones, with some not included. The top ten clones hold 6.5% to 8% of a sample with 160,000 or so clones, 80% of them seen once. Input material: peripheral blood. All receptors derive from a man in his 70s with active or convalescent COVID-19. Both conserved end residues are part of each CDR3. The order of the fields is J gene, clone size, D gene, V gene, CDR3 DNA, CDR3 protein. The D gene is left open where the match is weak. Rows give clone size only sometimes, using once, few, many, or a class for an expanded clone.

TRBJ1-1 - TRBD1 TRBV5-1 TGCGCCAGCAGCCCGGGACAGGTAGGCACTGAAGCTTTCTTT CASSPGQVGTEAFF
TRBJ1-1 once - TRBV7-2 TGTGCCAGCAGCTTCGGTCTCCGTAAAGCTTTCTTT CASSFGLRKAFF
TRBJ2-2 - - TRBV9 TGTGCCAGCAGCATAGCGCCCAGGGATGGCACCGGGGAGCTGTTTTTT CASSIAPRDGTGELFF
TRBJ2-3 - TRBD1 TRBV5-1 TGCGCCAGCAGCTTAAATCCGGGACAGAGCACAGATACGCAGTATTTT CASSLNPGQSTDTQYF
TRBJ1-2 - TRBD1 TRBV27 TGTGCCAGCAGTCCTCAGGGGGAGAACTATGGCTACACCTTC CASSPQGENYGYTF
TRBJ1-5 - TRBD1 TRBV11-2 TGTGCCAGCAGCCGAGCTACAGGGGGCGCGGTTCAGCCCCAGCATTTT CASSRATGGAVQPQHF
TRBJ1-5 - TRBD1 TRBV30 TGTGCCTGGACCACAGGGGGGGATCAGCCCCAGCATTTT CAWTTGGDQPQHF
TRBJ1-2 - - TRBV28 TGTGCCAGCAGTGCGGGACGTCTAGGTCGCTACACCTTC CASSAGRLGRYTF
TRBJ2-7 - TRBD1 TRBV6-1 TGTGCCAGCCGAAGGGACAGGGACTACGAGCAGTACTTC CASRRDRDYEQYF
TRBJ1-2 - - TRBV6-1 TGTGCCAGCAGTGAGGGGGGGGAAGGGGACAACCGCGGCTACACCTTC CASSEGGEGDNRGYTF
TRBJ2-7 - TRBD1 TRBV30 TGTGCCTGGGTTCCGAATGCCGGGACAGGGATTGGGTACGAGCAGTACTTC CAWVPNAGTGIGYEQYF
TRBJ2-1 - - TRBV9 TGTGCCAGCAGCCCGAGAGTTTCAGGGGAGCAGTTCTTC CASSPRVSGEQFF
TRBJ2-1 once TRBD1 TRBV5-1 TGCGCCAGCCGTCAGGGGGCGAATGAGCAGTTCTTC CASRQGANEQFF
TRBJ2-1 - TRBD2 TRBV2 TGTGCCAGCAGCGAACAGGCGGGAGCAACCTACAATGAGCAGTTCTTC CASSEQAGATYNEQFF
TRBJ2-1 - - TRBV9 TGTGCCAGTTCCGGGGACTCCCAAAACAATGAGCAGTTCTTC CASSGDSQNNEQFF
TRBJ1-5 few - TRBV20-1 TGCAGTGCTAGTCGGCTAGTTGGCGGAGATCAGCCCCAGCATTTT CSASRLVGGDQPQHF
TRBJ2-5 - TRBD2 TRBV27 TGTGCCAGCAGTATATTAGCGGGAGGAGGCCAAGAGACCCAGTACTTC CASSILAGGGQETQYF
TRBJ2-5 - - TRBV18 TGTGCCAGCTCACTTTCGCAGTCTCAAGAGACCCAGTACTTC CASSLSQSQETQYF
TRBJ1-5 - - TRBV27 TGTGCCAGCAGTTCTTCCCCCGGCAGGGGTGATCAGCCCCAGCATTTT CASSSSPGRGDQPQHF
TRBJ2-5 - TRBD1 TRBV7-7 TGTGCTAGCCACCCATCAGGGGGAGTGAGCGAGACCCAGTACTTC CASHPSGGVSETQYF
TRBJ2-3 - - TRBV4-2 TGTGCCAGCAGCCAAGTCGGGACTAGCACAGATACGCAGTATTTT CASSQVGTSTDTQYF
TRBJ2-3 few - TRBV11-2 TGTGCCAGCAGCTGGACGGGGATCCCAGATACGCAGTATTTT CASSWTGIPDTQYF
TRBJ2-7 few - TRBV7-8 TGTGCCAGCAGCTTATACGGGCAGGGGAGCTCCTACGAGCAGTACTTC CASSLYGQGSSYEQYF
TRBJ1-1 - TRBD1 TRBV3-1/TRBV3-2 TGTGCCAGCAGCCACAGACAGGGGGGGAACACTGAAGCTTTCTTT CASSHRQGGNTEAFF
TRBJ1-1 - - TRBV5-6 TGTGCCAGCACCCCTCTGAGGGGGGGCACCTTGAACACTGAAGCTTTCTTT CASTPLRGGTLNTEAFF
TRBJ2-5 - - TRBV12-3/TRBV12-4 TGTGCCAGCAGTCGACAAACGAAAGAGACCCAGTACTTC CASSRQTKETQYF
TRBJ1-6 once - TRBV30 TGTGCCTGGACGGAGGGGAATAATTCACCCCTCCACTTT CAWTEGNNSPLHF
TRBJ1-1 - - TRBV7-8 TGTGCCAGCAGCTTAGTTGTACAGACGAACACTGAAGCTTTCTTT CASSLVVQTNTEAFF
TRBJ1-2 few - TRBV28 TGTGCCAGCAGGTCCGGGAGAAACTATGGCTACACCTTC CASRSGRNYGYTF